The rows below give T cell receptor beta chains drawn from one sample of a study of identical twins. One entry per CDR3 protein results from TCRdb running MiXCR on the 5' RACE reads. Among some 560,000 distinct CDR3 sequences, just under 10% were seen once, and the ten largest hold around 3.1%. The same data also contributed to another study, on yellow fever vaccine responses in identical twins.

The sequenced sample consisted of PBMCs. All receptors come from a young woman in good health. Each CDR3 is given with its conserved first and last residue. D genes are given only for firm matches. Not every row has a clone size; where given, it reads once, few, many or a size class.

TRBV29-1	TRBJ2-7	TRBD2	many	CSVELETSGSPGEQYF	TGCAGCGTTGAACTCGAGACTAGCGGGAGCCCAGGCGAGCAGTACTTC
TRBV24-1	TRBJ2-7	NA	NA	CATSDPSSEQYF	TGTGCCACCAGTGACCCCTCTTCCGAGCAGTACTTC
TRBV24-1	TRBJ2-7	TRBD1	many	CATSETGTDNSYEQYF	TGTGCCACCAGTGAGACCGGGACAGACAACTCCTACGAGCAGTACTTC
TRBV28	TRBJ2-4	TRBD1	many	CATVTGGNGNIQYF	TGTGCCACCGTCACAGGGGGCAATGGAAACATTCAGTACTTC
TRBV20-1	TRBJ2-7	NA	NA	CSARLTRSYEQYF	TGCAGTGCTAGATTGACAAGAAGCTACGAGCAGTACTTC
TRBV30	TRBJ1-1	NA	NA	CAWSVRSADTEAFF	TGTGCCTGGAGCGTAAGGTCCGCGGACACTGAAGCTTTCTTT
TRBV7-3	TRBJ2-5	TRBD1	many	CASSPGQGETQYF	TGTGCCAGCAGCCCGGGACAGGGGGAGACCCAGTACTTC
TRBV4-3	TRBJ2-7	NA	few	CASSQARPYEQYF	TGCGCCAGCAGCCAAGCCAGGCCCTACGAGCAGTACTTC
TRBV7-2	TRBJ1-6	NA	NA	CASSQFVDSPLHF	TGTGCCAGCAGCCAATTTGTGGATTCACCCCTCCACTTT
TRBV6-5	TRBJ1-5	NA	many	CASSYTEDQPQHF	TGTGCCAGCAGTTACACCGAGGATCAGCCCCAGCATTTT
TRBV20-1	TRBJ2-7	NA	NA	CSARARLDISYEQYF	TGCAGTGCTAGAGCCCGCCTGGACATTTCCTACGAGCAGTACTTC
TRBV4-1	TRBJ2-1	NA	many	CASSQYETSSYNEQFF	TGCGCCAGCAGCCAGTACGAAACGAGCTCCTACAATGAGCAGTTCTTC
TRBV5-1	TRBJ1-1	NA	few	CASSWSGTEAFF	TGCGCCAGCAGCTGGTCGGGCACTGAAGCTTTCTTT
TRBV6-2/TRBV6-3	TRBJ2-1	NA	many	CASSSGPARAQFF	TGTGCCAGCAGTTCCGGACCTGCTCGGGCGCAGTTCTTC
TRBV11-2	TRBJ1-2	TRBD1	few	CASSPGTGRRHDYGYTF	TGTGCCAGCAGCCCTGGGACAGGACGCCGACACGACTATGGCTACACCTTC
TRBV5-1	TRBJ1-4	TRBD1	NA	CASSITGGETEKLFF	TGCGCCAGCAGCATCACAGGGGGCGAAACTGAAAAACTGTTTTTT
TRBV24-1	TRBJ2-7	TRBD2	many	CATSDDVGGEQYF	TGTGCCACCAGTGATGACGTGGGGGGGGAGCAGTACTTC
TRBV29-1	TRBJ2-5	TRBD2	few	CSVAGGLIQETQYF	TGCAGCGTGGCCGGGGGGTTGATACAAGAGACCCAGTACTTC
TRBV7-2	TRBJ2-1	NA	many	CASSSLGEQFF	TGTGCCAGCAGCTCCCTAGGGGAGCAGTTCTTC
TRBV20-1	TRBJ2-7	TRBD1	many	CSAISGTGIYEQYF	TGCAGTGCTATTTCCGGGACAGGGATCTACGAGCAGTACTTC
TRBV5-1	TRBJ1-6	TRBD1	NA	CASSSWTGDSPLHF	TGCGCCAGCAGCTCGTGGACAGGGGATTCACCCCTCCACTTT
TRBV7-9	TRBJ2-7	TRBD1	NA	CASSLELRTGGSYEQYF	TGTGCCAGCAGCTTAGAGTTAAGGACAGGGGGATCCTACGAGCAGTACTTC
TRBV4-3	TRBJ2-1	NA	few	CASSQGLLNNEQFF	TGCGCCAGCAGCCAAGGCCTCCTAAACAATGAGCAGTTCTTC
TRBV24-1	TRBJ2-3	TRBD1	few	CATSEQGQGYTDTQYF	TGTGCCACCAGTGAACAAGGACAGGGGTACACAGATACGCAGTATTTT
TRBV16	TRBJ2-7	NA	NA	CASSRQTVYEQYF	TGTGCCAGCAGCCGACAGACGGTTTACGAGCAGTACTTC
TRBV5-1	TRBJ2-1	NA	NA	CASSSLPGFDEQFF	TGCGCCAGCAGCTCGCTCCCAGGGTTCGATGAGCAGTTCTTC
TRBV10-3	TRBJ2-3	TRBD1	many	CAISEPDKTGYSPYTQYF	TGTGCCATCAGTGAGCCCGACAAGACAGGGTACTCCCCTTATACGCAGTATTTT
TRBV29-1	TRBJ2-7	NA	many	CSVEGYAVGEQYF	TGCAGCGTTGAAGGATACGCAGTGGGCGAGCAGTACTTC
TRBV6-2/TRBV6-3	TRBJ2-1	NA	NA	CASRSTASYNEQFF	TGTGCCAGCAGGTCTACAGCATCCTACAATGAGCAGTTCTTC
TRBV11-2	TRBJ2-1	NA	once	CASSLRRLYNEQFF	TGTGCCAGCAGCTTAAGGCGCCTGTACAATGAGCAGTTCTTC
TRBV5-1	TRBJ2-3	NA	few	CARPFRVDTQYF	TGCGCCAGACCCTTCAGAGTTGATACGCAGTATTTT
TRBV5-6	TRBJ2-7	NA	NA	CASSWGGTEQYF	TGTGCCAGCAGCTGGGGCGGGACCGAGCAGTACTTC
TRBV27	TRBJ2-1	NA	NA	CASSSPNGESYNEQLF	TGTGCCAGCAGTTCCCCTAACGGGGAGTCCTACAATGAGCAGCTCTTC
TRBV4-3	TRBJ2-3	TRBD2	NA	CASSQALAGGPGNTQYF	TGCGCCAGCAGCCAAGCCCTAGCGGGAGGGCCGGGAAATACGCAGTATTTT
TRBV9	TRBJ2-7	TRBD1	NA	CASSVVGTGGYEQYF	TGTGCCAGCAGCGTGGTTGGGACAGGGGGCTACGAGCAGTACTTC
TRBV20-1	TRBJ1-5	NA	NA	CSASFGTARNQPQHF	TGCAGTGCTAGTTTCGGGACCGCTCGCAATCAGCCCCAGCATTTT
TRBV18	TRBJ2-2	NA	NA	CASSPMIGQQTGELFF	TGTGCCAGCTCACCAATGATAGGACAGCAGACCGGGGAGCTGTTTTTT
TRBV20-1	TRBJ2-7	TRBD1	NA	CSAHNAQGKEQYF	TGCAGTGCTCACAACGCACAGGGGAAAGAGCAGTACTTC
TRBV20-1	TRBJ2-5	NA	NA	CSAPFGGWGETQYF	TGCAGTGCCCCCTTCGGGGGTTGGGGGGAGACCCAGTACTTC
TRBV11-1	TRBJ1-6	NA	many	CASSFPLSGSSYNSPLHF	TGTGCCAGCAGTTTCCCGTTGTCCGGGAGCTCCTATAATTCACCCCTCCACTTT
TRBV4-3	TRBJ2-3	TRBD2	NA	CASSSPTGLAGGDTQYF	TGCGCCAGCAGCTCACCAACCGGACTAGCGGGGGGGGATACGCAGTATTTT
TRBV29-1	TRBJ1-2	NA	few	CSVEPGGAGYTF	TGCAGCGTTGAACCCGGAGGGGCTGGCTACACCTTC
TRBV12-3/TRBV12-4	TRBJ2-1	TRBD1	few	CASSFRQGANNEQFF	TGTGCCAGCAGTTTCCGGCAGGGGGCCAACAATGAGCAGTTCTTC
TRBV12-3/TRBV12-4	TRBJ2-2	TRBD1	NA	CASSGDRNTGELFF	TGTGCCAGCAGTGGGGACAGGAACACCGGGGAGCTGTTTTTT
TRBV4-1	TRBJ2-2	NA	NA	CASSQEPGTNTGELFF	TGCGCCAGCAGCCAAGAACCCGGGACGAACACCGGGGAGCTGTTTTTT
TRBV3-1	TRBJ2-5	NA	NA	CASSQAALETQYF	TGTGCCAGCAGCCAAGCTGCCTTAGAGACCCAGTACTTC
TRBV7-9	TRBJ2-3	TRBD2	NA	CASRIGTSGTDTQYF	TGTGCCAGCAGGATCGGGACTAGCGGGACAGATACGCAGTATTTT
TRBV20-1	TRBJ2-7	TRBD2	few	CSARDATSGSMEYF	TGCAGTGCTAGAGATGCGACTAGCGGGAGTATGGAGTACTTC
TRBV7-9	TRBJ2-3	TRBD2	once	CASSPGTSGSRRDTQCF	TGTGCCAGCAGCCCCGGGACTAGCGGGAGTCGGAGGGATACGCAGTGTTTT
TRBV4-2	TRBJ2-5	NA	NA	CASSQDLTNQETQYF	TGTGCCAGCAGCCAAGATTTGACTAACCAAGAGACCCAGTACTTC
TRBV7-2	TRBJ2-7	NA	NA	CASSPGGGAISYEQYF	TGTGCCAGCAGCCCTGGGGGAGGAGCGATCTCCTACGAGCAGTACTTC
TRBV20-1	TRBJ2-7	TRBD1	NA	CSADGQEYEQYF	TGCAGTGCGGACGGACAGGAATACGAGCAGTACTTC